This T cell receptor beta chain emerged from a study of T cells in localized non-small cell lung cancer. The CDR3 has 14 amino acids. V lost 0 bases to trimming and J lost 5 bases, with 10 bases between them. In germline, CDR1 is MNHGY, CDR2 SAAAGT. The protocol was immunoSEQ multiplex PCR, while the TCRdb copy is restricted to in-frame clones and leaves out a portion. The table records more than 600 clones, about 35% of them present only once. The V gene is TRBV6-8, the J gene TRBJ2-5; D is undetermined. This TCR was recovered from a man aged 40 to 70 with stage I lung adenocarcinoma. The input for sequencing was normal lung tissue next to the tumor, taken before any cancer treatment. CDR3 DNA sequence: TGTGCCAGCAGTTACTCGACCCTGGGGGAGACCCAGTACTTC. This sequence encodes CASSYSTLGETQYF.